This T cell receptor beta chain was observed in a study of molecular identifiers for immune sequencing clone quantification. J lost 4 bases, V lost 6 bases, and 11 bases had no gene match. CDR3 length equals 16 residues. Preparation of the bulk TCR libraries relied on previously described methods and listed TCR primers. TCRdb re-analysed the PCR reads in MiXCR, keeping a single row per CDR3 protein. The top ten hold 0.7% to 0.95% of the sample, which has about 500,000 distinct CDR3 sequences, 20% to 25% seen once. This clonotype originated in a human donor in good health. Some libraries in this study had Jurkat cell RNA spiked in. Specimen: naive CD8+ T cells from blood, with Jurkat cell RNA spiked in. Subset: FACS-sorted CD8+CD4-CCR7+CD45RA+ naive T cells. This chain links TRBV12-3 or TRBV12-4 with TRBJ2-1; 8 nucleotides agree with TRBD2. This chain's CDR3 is CASSHLLAEGYNEQFF. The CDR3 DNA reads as TGTGCCAGCAGCCACCTACTAGCGGAGGGGTACAATGAGCAGTTCTTC.